These 22 T cell receptor beta chains were sequenced from one sample in a study of T cell changes during pregnancy in multiple sclerosis. Profiled with immunoSEQ multiplex PCR; TCRdb holds only in-frame clones, not every one. The sample lists just over 40,000 clones; around 90% were seen once. The source was peripheral blood, collected in the first trimester of pregnancy. The source is a female donor in good health, enrolled as a control in a pregnancy study.

The chain combines TRBV19 with TRBJ2-3; 7 nucleotides align to TRBD2. Germline V CDR1 and CDR2: LNHDA, SQIVND (reference sequence). The CDR3 length is 17 residues. V trimming: 7 bases; J trimming: 2 bases; junction bases outside the gene matches: 15. The CDR3 reads CASTLSASGAPTDTQYF. For the CDR3, the DNA is TGTGCCAGTACCCTATCGGCCAGCGGGGCCCCCACAGATACGCAGTATTTT.

This clone was seen once. V and J are TRBV5-1 and TRBJ2-2; 10 nucleotides match TRBD2. This CDR3 has 17 residues. V gave up 3 bases and J gave up 7 bases; unmatched junction bases: 12. Looked up from germline, CDR1 is SGHRS and CDR2 is YFSETQ. The CDR3 nucleotides are TGCGCCAGCAGCTATAGTCTAGCGGGAGATGAGGACGGGGAGCTGTTTTTT. It codes for CASSYSLAGDEDGELFF.

This chain joins TRBV5-1 and TRBJ2-1; 10 bases are shared with TRBD2. This CDR3 spans 16 amino acids. The germline CDR1 and CDR2 sequences are SGHRS and YFSETQ. After removal of 4 bases from V and 7 bases from J, the junction contained 11 bases not matched to a gene. The CDR3 sequence is CASSLIGASGRNEQFF. The CDR3 DNA reads as TGCGCCAGCAGCCTTATTGGGGCTAGCGGGAGAAATGAGCAGTTCTTC.

The chain carries TRBV29-1 and TRBJ2-7; TRBD2 matches at 8 bases. CDR3 size: 16 residues. Germline V CDR1 and CDR2: SQVTM, ANQGSEA. The junction had 11 bases not matched to a gene; V was cut back by 3 bases and J by 1 base. CDR3 protein: CSVESQRLAGSYEQYF. CDR3 DNA: TGCAGCGTTGAGTCTCAAAGGTTAGCGGGGTCCTACGAGCAGTACTTC.

This clone appeared once. CDR3 sequence: CASSHGQYADTQYF. CDR3 bases: TGTGCCAGCAGCCACGGACAGTACGCAGATACGCAGTATTTT. V usage is TRBV7-9 and J usage is TRBJ2-3; maybe TRBD1 (6 bases). Between the trimmed V and J ends, which lost 5 bases and 4 bases, there was a span of 13 bases. The germline V gene encodes CDR1 SEHNR and CDR2 FQNEAQ (reference sequence). The CDR3 covers 14 residues.

The rearrangement joins TRBV4-3 to TRBJ1-2; D perhaps matches TRBD1 (6 bases). The CDR3 has 15 residues. CDR1 is LGHNA and CDR2 is YSLEER in the germline V gene. V lost 0 bases and J lost 4, with 12 bases in between. CDR3 sequence reads: CASSQDRDMVYGYTF. The DNA for the CDR3 is TGCGCCAGCAGCCAAGATCGGGACATGGTCTATGGCTACACCTTC.

This chain uses TRBV2 with TRBJ2-1; 9 positions agree with TRBD1. The CDR3 covers 15 residues. The V gene's germline CDR1 is SNHLY and CDR2 FYNNEI. The V segment lost 3 bases and the J segment 4 bases; nucleotides outside the gene matches: 4. CDR3 coding DNA: TGTGCCAGCAGTGAGCTGGGACAGGGTTACAATGAGCAGTTCTTC. It codes for CASSELGQGYNEQFF.

The chain links TRBV10-3 to TRBJ2-6; D unresolved. Germline loops: CDR1 ENHRY, CDR2 SYGVKD. V dropped 2 bases and J dropped 0 bases, with 8 bases sitting between them. The length of the CDR3 is 16 residues. CDR3 sequence (DNA): TGTGCCATCAGTGAGCAGGTCTTCTCTGGGGCCAACGTCCTGACTTTC. It encodes CAISEQVFSGANVLTF.

The chain has TRBV6-1 and TRBJ1-4; D ambiguous. CDR1 is MNHNS and CDR2 is SASEGT in the germline V gene. This CDR3 region has 14 residues. Between the trimmed V and J ends, which lost 1 base and 5 bases, there was a span of 8 bases. The CDR3 DNA sequence: TGTGCCAGCAGTGAAGGCGGAGGGAATGAAAAACTGTTTTTT. Translating gives CASSEGGGNEKLFF.

This clone has just one count. The genes are TRBV28 and TRBJ2-7, with D maybe TRBD1 (5 bases). V dropped 7 bases and J dropped 3 bases, with 16 bases sitting between them. Germline CDR1 MDHEN, CDR2 SYDVKM. This CDR3 has 14 residues. The chain's CDR3 is CASNLRPQGYEQYF. As DNA, the CDR3 is TGTGCCAGCAACCTTAGGCCGCAGGGCTACGAGCAGTACTTC.

This clone is categorized as medium-sized. The chain uses TRBV7-3 and TRBJ2-1; 8 bases map to TRBD2. CDR1 is SGHTA and CDR2 is FQGTGA in the germline V gene. This CDR3 is 13 amino acids long. The trim removed 4 bases at V and 12 bases at J, leaving 8 bases unmatched. The CDR3 DNA sequence: TGTGCCAGCAGCTCCGGGGGGACTAGTATGCAGTTCTTC. Its protein product is CASSSGGTSMQFF.

This clone was counted between two and nine times. The genes are TRBV12-5 and TRBJ1-5; weak D call: TRBD1 (5 bases). Trimming cost V 6 bases and J 0 bases, with 21 bases left between them. Germline V gene data show CDR1 as LGHNT and CDR2 as FRNRAP. CDR3 length: 18 amino acids. The CDR3 nucleotides read TGTGCTAGTGGGCCTCAGGGTTCGGCCCTCGGTAGCAATCAGCCCCAGCATTTT. Residues: CASGPQGSALGSNQPQHF.

The V and J genes are TRBV9 and TRBJ2-1, with 7 bases matching TRBD1. Looked up from germline, CDR1 is SGDLS and CDR2 is YYNGEE. Trimming removed 1 base from V and 5 bases from J; junction bases left unmatched: 9. CDR3 size: 16 residues. Here the CDR3 reads CASSVRLTGINNEQFF. CDR3 sequence (DNA): TGTGCCAGCAGCGTACGTTTGACAGGGATTAACAATGAGCAGTTCTTC.

The V gene is TRBV11-2, the J gene TRBJ1-1; 9 bases agree with TRBD1. Germline trimming cut 5 bases from V and 1 base from J; bases unmatched to any gene: 5. The CDR3 consists of 15 residues. The germline CDR1 and CDR2 sequences are SGHAT and FQNNGV. CDR3 in amino acids: CASSRTGEGNTEAFF. DNA for the CDR3: TGTGCCAGCAGCCGGACAGGGGAGGGGAACACTGAAGCTTTCTTT.

The V call is TRBV6-5, the J call TRBJ1-4; no clear D gene. Trimming removed 7 bases at V and 0 bases at J, with 12 bases between. Germline lookup yields CDR1 MNHEY and CDR2 SVGAGI. The CDR3 consists of 15 residues. CDR3 loop: CASIRRAATNEKLFF. The CDR3 DNA reads as TGTGCCAGCATAAGGAGGGCGGCAACTAATGAAAAACTGTTTTTT.

The gene calls are TRBV18 and TRBJ1-4, with a weak D call TRBD1 (5 bases). Trimming took off 6 bases at V and 8 bases at J, with 16 bases between the two ends. The CDR3 length is 14 residues. Per germline, CDR1 KGHSH and CDR2 LQKENI. The CDR3 DNA is TGTGCCAGCTCTCTCTCCCCCTCAGGGGAAAAACTGTTTTTT. Its translation: CASSLSPSGEKLFF.

This clone was picked up a small number of times. The genes are TRBV5-6 and TRBJ1-6, with D possibly being TRBD1 (5 bases). Per germline, CDR1 SGHDT and CDR2 YYEEEE. V was trimmed by 2 bases and J by 9 bases, leaving 15 bases between them. The CDR3 extends over 15 amino acids. CDR3 protein: CASSFAETGGSPLHF. CDR3 in DNA: TGTGCCAGCAGCTTTGCCGAAACAGGTGGTTCACCCCTCCACTTT.

The chain combines TRBV5-6 with TRBJ1-5; a weak D match, TRBD1 (6 bases). Looked up from germline, CDR1 is SGHDT and CDR2 is YYEEEE. Trimming removed 4 bases at V and 2 bases at J, with 16 bases between. The CDR3 runs 16 residues. CDR3 region: CASSPRRGDGNQPQHF. Written as DNA, the CDR3 is TGTGCCAGCAGCCCTCGCAGGGGTGATGGCAATCAGCCCCAGCATTTT.

The chain employs TRBV13 and TRBJ2-3, with 7 positions matching TRBD2. In germline, CDR1 is PRHDT, CDR2 FYEKMQ (reference sequence). This CDR3 has 15 amino acids. J was trimmed by 1 base and V by 5 bases; bases with no gene match: 6. The CDR3: CASSPRDYRTDTQYF. The DNA for the CDR3 is TGTGCCAGCAGCCCGAGGGACTACCGCACAGATACGCAGTATTTT.

The rearrangement links TRBV28 to TRBJ2-5, with D possibly TRBD2 on 6 matching bases. Germline V gene data show CDR1 as MDHEN and CDR2 as SYDVKM. This CDR3 is built from 16 residues. Trimming removed 10 bases at V and 4 bases at J, with 25 bases between. The CDR3 protein is CATTVAGPDSGETQYF. The CDR3 bases are TGTGCCACCACTGTGGCGGGACCAGATAGCGGAGAGACCCAGTACTTC.

The genes are TRBV5-5 and TRBJ2-7; 7 nucleotides line up with TRBD2. Germline trimming cut 0 bases from V and 3 bases from J; bases unmatched to any gene: 6. There are 15 residues in the CDR3. Germline V gene lookup returns CDR1 SGHKS and CDR2 YYEKEE (reference sequence). CDR3 residues: CASSLELAVFYEQYF. CDR3 DNA: TGTGCCAGCAGCTTGGAGCTAGCGGTCTTCTACGAGCAGTACTTC.

This sequence joins TRBV19 and TRBJ1-1, with 10 bases that match TRBD1. V gave up 7 bases and J gave up 5 bases; unmatched junction bases: 10. Germline lookup yields CDR1 LNHDA and CDR2 SQIVND (reference sequence). The CDR3 totals 15 residues. In DNA form, the CDR3 reads TGTGCCAGTACCCCACGGACAGGGGGGGGGACTGAAGCTTTCTTT. As protein: CASTPRTGGGTEAFF.